What follows are 25 T cell receptor beta chains derived from one specimen sequenced in a study of patients and donors after allogeneic stem cell transplantation. From the RT-PCR reads, TCRdb called clonotypes with MiXCR, one entry per CDR3 protein. The sample has approximately 210,000 distinct CDR3 sequences, around two fifths seen once; the top ten hold less than 40%. The sequencing input was blood, either unsorted or a sorted T cell fraction (not recorded which). The receptor source for this set is a human donor who was either an allogeneic HSCT recipient or a stem cell or donor lymphocyte infusion donor (not recorded which). It is not recorded whose cells these are; they may come from a transplant donor.

There are a few counts of this clonotype. This chain joins TRBV10-3 and TRBJ1-4; the match to TRBD1 covers 9 bases. The germline V gene has CDR1 ENHRY and CDR2 SYGVKD. After removal of 11 bases from V and 6 bases from J, the junction contained 7 bases not matched to a gene. This CDR3 comprises 13 residues. The CDR3 DNA follows: TGTGCCGCCAGGACAGGGGATGATGAAAAACTGTTTTTT. It is translated as CAARTGDDEKLFF.

This clonotype was found once. The chain uses TRBV7-2 and TRBJ2-3; D ambiguous. Trimming left V 1 base short and J 1 base short, with 15 bases between. The germline V gene encodes CDR1 SGHTA and CDR2 FQGNSA. This CDR3 contains 17 residues. The CDR3 DNA reads as TGTGCCAGCAGCTTAGAGAGTGGACCTCTTGGCACAGATACGCAGTATTTT. Translating gives CASSLESGPLGTDTQYF. Drawing the rest from reference TRBV7-2 and TRBJ2-3, the complete variable domain is GAGVSQSPSNKVTEKGKDVELRCDPISGHTALYWYRQSLGQGLEFLIYFQGNSAPDKSGLPSDRFSAERTGGSVSTLTIQRTQQEDSAVYLCASSLESGPLGTDTQYFGPGTRLTVL.

The chain combines TRBV20-1 with TRBJ2-1, with D unresolved. The CDR3 is made up of 14 amino acids. Germline CDR1 DFQATT, CDR2 SNEGSKA (reference sequence). Trimming cost V 2 bases and J 0 bases, with 8 bases left between them. For the CDR3, the DNA is TGCAGTGCTAGAAGACTGGCCTCCTACAATGAGCAGTTCTTC. Encoded protein: CSARRLASYNEQFF.

V is TRBV5-1 and J is TRBJ2-1; 11 nucleotides agree with TRBD1. This CDR3 has 15 amino acids. CDR1 SGHRS and CDR2 YFSETQ come from the germline V gene. The V segment lost 3 bases and the J segment 7 bases; nucleotides outside the gene matches: 6. The CDR3: CASSSDRGPGNEQFF. CDR3 nucleotide sequence: TGCGCCAGCAGCTCGGACAGGGGGCCGGGGAATGAGCAGTTCTTC.

The chain is built from TRBV5-6 and TRBJ2-7; D unresolved. The germline CDR1 and CDR2 sequences are SGHDT and YYEEEE. This CDR3 is 13 amino acids long. The V end lost 5 bases, the J end lost 1 base, and 10 bases lay between the germline ends. The DNA for the CDR3 is TGTGCCAGCAGGACCGGGCCGTCCTACGAGCAGTACTTC. This encodes CASRTGPSYEQYF.

This clonotype was seen more than once but under ten times. The V and J genes are TRBV24-1 and TRBJ1-1; D not resolved. The CDR3 is 12 residues long. V was shortened by 9 bases and J by 0 bases, with 7 bases between the two germline ends. Germline CDR1 KGHDR, CDR2 SFDVKD. CDR3 sequence: CATRGMNTEAFF. The CDR3 region has the DNA TGTGCCACCCGAGGCATGAACACTGAAGCTTTCTTT.

The table lists this clonotype with a few counts. The chain joins TRBV4-3 to TRBJ1-1, with D maybe TRBD1 (6 bases). Germline-derived CDR1 and CDR2 are LGHNA and YSLEER. The length of the CDR3 is 18 residues. V dropped 0 bases and J dropped 2 bases, with 19 bases sitting between them. CDR3 sequence: CASSQDWGIEGTNTEAFF. Written as DNA, the CDR3 is TGCGCCAGCAGCCAAGATTGGGGTATCGAGGGGACAAACACTGAAGCTTTCTTT.

This clonotype was counted only a few times. The chain recombines TRBV5-1 with TRBJ2-2; no clear D. This CDR3 is 15 amino acids long. Trimming pared 1 base from V and 1 base from J, leaving 8 bases between. Per the germline V gene, CDR1 is SGHRS and CDR2 is YFSETQ. CDR3 region: CASSLTNGNTGELFF. CDR3 nucleotides: TGCGCCAGCAGCTTGACGAATGGGAACACCGGGGAGCTGTTTTTT.

CDR3 sequence reads: CATQKELNTEAFF. CDR3 in DNA: TGTGCCACCCAAAAAGAGTTGAACACTGAAGCTTTCTTT. V is TRBV19 and J is TRBJ1-1; no reliable D call. CDR1 LNHDA and CDR2 SQIVND come from the germline V gene (reference sequence). The CDR3 is 13 amino acids. Trimming shortened V by 10 bases and J by 0 bases, and 12 bases separated the two germline ends.

The chain combines TRBV7-8 with TRBJ2-5; the match to TRBD1 covers 9 bases. V was pared by 4 bases and J by 3 bases, with 9 bases of the junction left unmatched. The CDR3 length is 16 residues. CDR1 and CDR2 from the germline V gene are SGHVS and FQNEAQ. CDR3 nucleotide sequence: TGTGCCAGCAGCTCAGTGGAGGGGGACAGGGAAGAGACCCAGTACTTC. As protein: CASSSVEGDREETQYF. Variable domain in full (rest from reference TRBV7-8 and TRBJ2-5): GAGVSQSPRYKVAKRGQDVALRCDPISGHVSLFWYQQALGQGPEFLTYFQNEAQLDKSGLPSDRFFAERPEGSVSTLKIQRTQQEDSAVYLCASSSVEGDREETQYFGPGTRLLVL.

This clonotype was picked up a small number of times. The chain combines TRBV7-4 with TRBJ2-1; TRBD2 might be the D (6 bases). This CDR3 spans 16 amino acids. The V end lost 4 bases, the J end lost 0 bases, and 13 bases lay between the germline ends. From germline, CDR1 is SGHVT and CDR2 SQSDAQ. CDR3 sequence reads: CASSSGRRVSYNEQFF. The CDR3 coding sequence is TGTGCCAGCAGCTCGGGGAGGCGGGTCTCCTACAATGAGCAGTTCTTC.

This clonotype was counted a few times. This chain connects TRBV4-3 to TRBJ1-1, with D unresolved. This CDR3 contains 14 residues. The V end lost 3 bases, the J end lost 1 base, and 9 bases lay between the germline ends. Germline CDR1 and CDR2: LGHNA and YSLEER. CDR3 loop: CASSQHTPNTEAFF. In nucleotides, the CDR3 is TGCGCCAGCAGCCAGCACACCCCGAACACTGAAGCTTTCTTT.

Written as DNA, the CDR3 is TGTGCCAGCAGCTTCCAAGGGAGGGGTAGTACTGAAGCTTTCTTT. It translates to CASSFQGRGSTEAFF. The chain is built from TRBV3-1 and TRBJ1-1, with a tentative D call TRBD1 (5 bases). This CDR3 is 15 amino acids long. Germline CDR1 is LGHDT and CDR2 is YNNKEL (reference sequence). V shed 5 bases and J shed 5 bases, with 18 bases lying between them.

J is TRBJ1-5 and V is TRBV28, with D possibly being TRBD1 (5 bases). This CDR3 comprises 17 residues. Trimming shortened V by 7 bases and J by 0 bases, and 19 bases separated the two germline ends. Germline V gene sequence: CDR1 MDHEN, CDR2 SYDVKM. CDR3: CASKVGGAQGSNQPQHF. DNA for the CDR3: TGTGCCAGCAAGGTCGGAGGGGCGCAAGGTAGCAATCAGCCCCAGCATTTT.

In its sample, this clonotype was seen a few times. This chain connects TRBV5-4 to TRBJ2-1; TRBD2 is a possible D gene (6 bases). Germline CDR1 is SGHNT and CDR2 is YYREEE (reference sequence). The CDR3 is 16 residues long. Between the trimmed V and J ends, which lost 0 bases and 4 bases, there was a span of 14 bases. The DNA of the CDR3 is TGTGCCAGCAGCTTGGATCCTAGGAGGGTATACAATGAGCAGTTCTTC. Encoded protein: CASSLDPRRVYNEQFF.

This chain uses TRBV7-9 with TRBJ2-7; D is unclear. Trimming removed 5 bases at V and 0 bases at J, with 8 bases between. The CDR3 loop spans 13 amino acids. Germline CDR1 reads SEHNR; CDR2 reads FQNEAQ (reference sequence). CDR3 sequence (DNA): TGTGCCAGCAGCAACGGGCCCTCCTACGAGCAGTACTTC. Residues: CASSNGPSYEQYF.

This clonotype occurred a few times. The chain has TRBV12-3 or TRBV12-4 and TRBJ1-1; D perhaps matches TRBD1 (5 bases). V was pared by 5 bases and J by 4 bases, with 14 bases between. The CDR3 contains 14 residues. For the CDR3, the DNA is TGTGCCAGCAGTCCGTCAGGGATGATCACTGAAGCTTTCTTT. This translates into CASSPSGMITEAFF.

This rearrangement joins TRBV7-9 to TRBJ1-1; a possible D gene is TRBD1 (5 bases). The CDR3 has 15 residues. Per the germline V gene, CDR1 is SEHNR and CDR2 is FQNEAQ (reference sequence). Trimming stripped 5 bases from V and 8 bases from J, with 21 bases between. The CDR3 spells CASSGPSQEGKEAFF. For the CDR3, the DNA is TGTGCCAGCAGCGGCCCTTCCCAGGAGGGGAAGGAAGCTTTCTTT. The whole variable domain, filled in from reference TRBV7-9 and TRBJ1-1, reads DTGVSQNPRHKITKRGQNVTFRCDPISEHNRLYWYRQTLGQGPEFLTYFQNEAQLEKSRLLSDRFSAERPKGSFSTLEIQRTEQGDSAMYLCASSGPSQEGKEAFFGQGTRLTVV.

This clonotype was found a few times. In DNA form, the CDR3 reads TGTGCCAGCAGTTCGGGGCAGACCCACTATGGCTACACCTTC. Translation: CASSSGQTHYGYTF. The chain joins TRBV27 to TRBJ1-2, with D perhaps matching TRBD1 (5 bases). The CDR3 extends over 14 amino acids. In germline, CDR1 is MNHEY, CDR2 SMNVEV (reference sequence). The V end lost 4 bases, the J end lost 3 bases, and 12 bases lay between the germline ends.

The sample holds a few counts of this clonotype. The chain combines TRBV12-3 or TRBV12-4 with TRBJ1-5; 8 bases map to TRBD1. Trimming cost V 6 bases and J 7 bases; bases outside gene matches: 8. CDR3 length: 14 residues. The DNA for the CDR3 is TGTGCCAGCAGCCCCGGACAGGGATGGCAGCCCCAGCATTTT. Encoded protein: CASSPGQGWQPQHF.

This clonotype was seen more than once but under ten times. This chain connects TRBV20-1 to TRBJ1-2; D call uncertain. Per germline, CDR1 DFQATT and CDR2 SNEGSKA (reference sequence). The V gene lost 0 bases and the J gene lost 6 bases, with 11 bases spanning the gap. CDR3 length: 13 amino acids. CDR3 nucleotides: TGCAGTGCTAGAGATCCCGGGGAGGATGGCTACACCTTC. It yields the protein CSARDPGEDGYTF.

J is TRBJ1-4 and V is TRBV5-5; tentative D call: TRBD1 (5 bases). V lost 4 bases to trimming and J lost 4 bases, with 11 bases between them. Germline-derived CDR1 and CDR2 are SGHKS and YYEKEE (reference sequence). The CDR3 has 14 amino acids. The CDR3 is CASSPGLYNEKLFF. Written as DNA, the CDR3 is TGTGCCAGCAGCCCGGGACTGTATAATGAAAAACTGTTTTTT.

A few counts support this clonotype. CDR3 region: CASSQQDGYTF. The DNA for the CDR3 is TGTGCCAGCAGCCAGCAAGATGGCTACACCTTC. The V and J genes are TRBV12-3 or TRBV12-4 and TRBJ1-2; D is undetermined. V dropped 6 bases and J dropped 6 bases, with 8 bases sitting between them. The CDR3 is made up of 11 amino acids.

V and J are TRBV12-3 or TRBV12-4 and TRBJ1-1; 9 nucleotides match TRBD1. The CDR3 contains 14 residues. Trimming cost V 7 bases and J 2 bases; bases outside gene matches: 5. The CDR3 nucleotides read TGTGCCAGCAAACTACAGGGGGCCAACACTGAAGCTTTCTTT. Its translation: CASKLQGANTEAFF.

This clonotype was seen repeatedly, ten times or more. The chain carries TRBV6-2 or TRBV6-3 and TRBJ1-2, with D tentatively TRBD1 (6 bases). The V gene's germline CDR1 is MNHEY and CDR2 SVGEGT. The CDR3 is 13 residues long. Trimming took 6 bases from V and 5 from J, leaving 13 bases between them. The CDR3 DNA is TGTGCCAGCAGCGATACAGGGAATTATGGCTACACCTTC. Amino acid sequence: CASSDTGNYGYTF.